A single sample gave rise to the 2 T cell receptor beta chains below, sequenced in a study of shared clonotypes between healthy human individuals. Method: immunoSEQ multiplex PCR; TCRdb's copy keeps in-frame clones and lacks some. Here the sample spans about 2.1 million clones, about 94% being singletons. Naive CD8 isolation took CD45RO-negative cells positively selected for CCR7 and excluded terminally differentiated effector memory CD45RA+ cells. The sequencing sample was made of naive CD8+ T cells from PBMCs. The receptors shown here come from a man between 18 and 29 years old in good health. Some clones in this sample may be carry-over from other donors' samples.

The table lists this clone with a count of one. The rearrangement links TRBV2 to TRBJ2-5, with 7 bases lining up with TRBD1. Germline V gene data show CDR1 as SNHLY and CDR2 as FYNNEI. This CDR3 comprises 15 residues. V shed 4 bases, J shed 5 bases, and the junction held 10 bases outside the gene matches. The CDR3 reads CASSVGTEDLETQYF. The CDR3 nucleotides are TGTGCCAGCAGTGTCGGGACAGAGGATCTGGAGACCCAGTACTTC. Combining the CDR3 with reference TRBV2 and TRBJ2-5 gives the whole variable domain EPEVTQTPSHQVTQMGQEVILRCVPISNHLYFYWYRQILGQKVEFLVSFYNNEISEKSEIFDDQFSVERPDGSNFTLKIRSTKLEDSAMYFCASSVGTEDLETQYFGPGTRLLVL.

The chain combines TRBV19 with TRBJ1-1; the D is unclear. The germline V and J ends were trimmed by 5 bases and 3 bases, with 10 bases remaining between them. CDR3 size: 13 residues. CDR1 LNHDA and CDR2 SQIVND come from the germline V gene (reference sequence). CDR3 protein: CASSLQQYTEAFF. CDR3 coding DNA: TGTGCCAGTAGTTTGCAGCAGTACACTGAAGCTTTCTTT.